The clone carrying this T cell receptor beta chain has a count of ten or more. Its antigen is not identified. Four subsets defined by CD45RA and CD27 were sorted after CD3, CD4, CD8 and live/dead staining. V lost 4 bases to trimming and J lost 0 bases; unmatched junction nucleotides: 4. CDR3 length equals 17 residues. In germline, CDR1 is MRHNA, CDR2 SNTAGT. The beta constant-region primer was an equimolar mix of two oligonucleotides covering TRBC1 and TRBC2. The ligated cDNA underwent four PCR rounds using SP2 and nested alpha and beta constant-region primers. TCRdb re-called the UMI-ligation and nested PCR reads with MiXCR, one entry per CDR3 protein. Of roughly 17,000 distinct CDR3 sequences in the sample, roughly 9% are singletons; the top ten hold under 30%. The sample is drawn from a study of naive and memory T cell subsets. Regarding the study as a whole: Naive and memory subsets had different power law exponents for TCR abundance.

This chain joins TRBV6-4 and TRBJ2-6; 9 bases agree with TRBD1. Sequenced sample: central memory CD8+ T cells from blood. The receptor's source is a human donor in good health. CDR3 DNA sequence: TGTGCCAGCAGTGGAGGGACAGGGCCCTCTGGGGCCAACGTCCTGACTTTC. As protein: CASSGGTGPSGANVLTF.